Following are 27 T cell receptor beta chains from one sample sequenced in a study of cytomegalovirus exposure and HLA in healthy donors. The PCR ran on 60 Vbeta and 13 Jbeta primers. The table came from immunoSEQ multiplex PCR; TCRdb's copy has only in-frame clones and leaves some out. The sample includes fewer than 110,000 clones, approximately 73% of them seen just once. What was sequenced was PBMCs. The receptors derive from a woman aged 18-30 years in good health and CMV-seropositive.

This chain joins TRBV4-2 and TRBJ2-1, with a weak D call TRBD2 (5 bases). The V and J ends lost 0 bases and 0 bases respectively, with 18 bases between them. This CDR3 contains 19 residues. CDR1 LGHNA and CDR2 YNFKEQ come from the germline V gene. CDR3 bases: TGTGCCAGCAGCCAAGATTCGCTCCCCGGGAAGATCTCCTACAATGAGCAGTTCTTC. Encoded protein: CASSQDSLPGKISYNEQFF.

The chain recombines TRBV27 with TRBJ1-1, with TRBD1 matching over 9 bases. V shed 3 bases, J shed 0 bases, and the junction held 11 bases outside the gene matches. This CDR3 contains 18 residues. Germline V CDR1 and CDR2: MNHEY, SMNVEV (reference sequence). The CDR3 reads CASSFLTGTGSMNTEAFF. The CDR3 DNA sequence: TGTGCCAGCAGTTTCCTTACCGGGACAGGGAGCATGAACACTGAAGCTTTCTTT.

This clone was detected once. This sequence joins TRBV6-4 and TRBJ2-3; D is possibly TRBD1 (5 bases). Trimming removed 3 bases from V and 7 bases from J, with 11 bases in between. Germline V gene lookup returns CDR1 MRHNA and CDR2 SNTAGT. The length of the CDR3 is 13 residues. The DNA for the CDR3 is TGTGCCAGCAGTGAAAGTAAGGGGAATACGCAGTATTTT. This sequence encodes CASSESKGNTQYF.

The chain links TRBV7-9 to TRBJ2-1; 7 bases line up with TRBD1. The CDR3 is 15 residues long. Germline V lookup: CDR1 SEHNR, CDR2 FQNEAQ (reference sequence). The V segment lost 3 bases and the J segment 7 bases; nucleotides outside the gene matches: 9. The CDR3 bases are TGTGCCAGCAGCTTCCCGGGACAGAGGGGAAATGAGCAGTTCTTC. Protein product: CASSFPGQRGNEQFF. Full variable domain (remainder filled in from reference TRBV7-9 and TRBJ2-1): DTGVSQNPRHKITKRGQNVTFRCDPISEHNRLYWYRQTLGQGPEFLTYFQNEAQLEKSRLLSDRFSAERPKGSFSTLEIQRTEQGDSAMYLCASSFPGQRGNEQFFGPGTRLTVL.

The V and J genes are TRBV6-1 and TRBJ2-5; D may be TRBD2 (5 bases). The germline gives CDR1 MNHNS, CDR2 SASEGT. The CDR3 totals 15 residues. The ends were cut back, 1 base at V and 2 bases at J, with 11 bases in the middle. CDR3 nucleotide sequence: TGTGCCAGCAGTGAAGGGACGAGAGGGCAAGAGACCCAGTACTTC. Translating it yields CASSEGTRGQETQYF.

The CDR3 DNA sequence: TGTGCCAGCAGCCCTAGGACAGGGGACGAAAAACTGTTTTTT. Translation: CASSPRTGDEKLFF. This sequence joins TRBV5-4 and TRBJ1-4; 9 positions match TRBD1. This CDR3 has 14 residues. Unmatched junction bases numbered 6, after V lost 4 bases and J lost 8 bases. Germline CDR1 is SGHNT and CDR2 is YYREEE (reference sequence).

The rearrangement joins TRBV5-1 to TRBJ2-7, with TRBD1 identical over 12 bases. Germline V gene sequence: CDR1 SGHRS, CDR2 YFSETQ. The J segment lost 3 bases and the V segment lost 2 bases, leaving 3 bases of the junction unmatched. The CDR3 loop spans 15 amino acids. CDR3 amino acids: CASSLGTGGNYEQYF. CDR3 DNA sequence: TGCGCCAGCAGCTTAGGGACAGGGGGCAACTACGAGCAGTACTTC. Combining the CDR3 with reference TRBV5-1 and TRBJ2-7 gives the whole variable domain KAGVTQTPRYLIKTRGQQVTLSCSPISGHRSVSWYQQTPGQGLQFLFEYFSETQRNKGNFPGRFSGRQFSNSRSEMNVSTLELGDSALYLCASSLGTGGNYEQYFGPGTRLTVT.

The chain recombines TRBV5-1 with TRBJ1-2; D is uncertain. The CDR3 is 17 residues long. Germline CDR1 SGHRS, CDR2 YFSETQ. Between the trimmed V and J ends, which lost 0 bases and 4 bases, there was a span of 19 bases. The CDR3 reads CASSLGLRVDLLYGYTF. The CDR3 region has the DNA TGCGCCAGCAGCTTGGGGCTGAGGGTGGACCTCCTCTATGGCTACACCTTC.

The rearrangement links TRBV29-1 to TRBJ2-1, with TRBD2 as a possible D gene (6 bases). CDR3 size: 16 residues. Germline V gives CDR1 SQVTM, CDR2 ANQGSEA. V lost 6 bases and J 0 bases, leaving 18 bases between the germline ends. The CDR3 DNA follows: TGCAGCGTAGAACCCGGGACTGGCAGCTCCTACAATGAGCAGTTCTTC. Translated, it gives CSVEPGTGSSYNEQFF.

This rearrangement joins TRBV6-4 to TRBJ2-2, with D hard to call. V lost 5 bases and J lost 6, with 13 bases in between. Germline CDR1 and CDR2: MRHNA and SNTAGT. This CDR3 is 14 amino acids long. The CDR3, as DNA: TGTGCCAGCAGTCCCTACCGACTCTCCGGGGAGCTGTTTTTT. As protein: CASSPYRLSGELFF.

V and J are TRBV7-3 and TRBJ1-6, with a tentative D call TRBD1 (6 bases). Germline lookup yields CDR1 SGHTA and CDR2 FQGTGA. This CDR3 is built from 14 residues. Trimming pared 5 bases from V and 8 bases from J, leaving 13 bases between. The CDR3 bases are TGTGCCAGCAGCCTACAGGGTTTAGATTCACCCCTCCACTTT. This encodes CASSLQGLDSPLHF. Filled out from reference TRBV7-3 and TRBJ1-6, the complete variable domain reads GAGVSQTPSNKVTEKGKYVELRCDPISGHTALYWYRQSLGQGPEFLIYFQGTGAADDSGLPNDRFFAVRPEGSVSTLKIQRTERGDSAVYLCASSLQGLDSPLHFGNGTRLTVT.

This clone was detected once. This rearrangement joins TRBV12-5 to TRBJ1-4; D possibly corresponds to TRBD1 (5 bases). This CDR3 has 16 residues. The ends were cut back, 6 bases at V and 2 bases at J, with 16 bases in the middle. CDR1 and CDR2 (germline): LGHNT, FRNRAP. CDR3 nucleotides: TGTGCTAGTGGCCCTCGGGGGGGGGTCACTAATGAAAAACTGTTTTTT. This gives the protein CASGPRGGVTNEKLFF. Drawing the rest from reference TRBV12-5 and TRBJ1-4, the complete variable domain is DARVTQTPRHKVTEMGQEVTMRCQPILGHNTVFWYRQTMMQGLELLAYFRNRAPLDDSGMPKDRFSAEMPDATLATLKIQPSEPRDSAVYFCASGPRGGVTNEKLFFGSGTQLSVL.

CDR3 sequence reads: CASRDRGLSGELFF. The CDR3 coding sequence is TGTGCCAGCAGGGACAGGGGGCTTTCCGGGGAGCTGTTTTTT. The chain couples TRBV2 to TRBJ2-2; 11 bases are a match to TRBD1. In germline, CDR1 is SNHLY, CDR2 FYNNEI. V gave up 6 bases and J gave up 6 bases; unmatched junction bases: 3. The CDR3 extends over 14 amino acids.

CDR3: CAATTSNQPQHF. CDR3 sequence (DNA): TGTGCCGCGACTACTAGCAATCAGCCCCAGCATTTT. V is TRBV28 and J is TRBJ1-5; D remains unclear. Trimming took 11 bases from V and 0 from J, leaving 8 bases between them. This CDR3 is 12 amino acids long. Germline-derived CDR1 and CDR2 are MDHEN and SYDVKM. Looking up the rest from reference TRBV28 and TRBJ1-5 gives the full variable domain: DVKVTQSSRYLVKRTGEKVFLECVQDMDHENMFWYRQDPGLGLRLIYFSYDVKMKEKGDIPEGYSVSREKKERFSLILESASTNQTSMYLCAATTSNQPQHFGDGTRLSIL.

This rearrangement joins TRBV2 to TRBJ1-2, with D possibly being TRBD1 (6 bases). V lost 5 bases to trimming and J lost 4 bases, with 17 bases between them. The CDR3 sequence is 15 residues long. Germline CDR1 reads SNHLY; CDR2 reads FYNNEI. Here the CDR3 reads CASSQNRAARYGYTF. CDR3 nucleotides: TGTGCCAGCAGTCAAAACAGGGCCGCGCGCTATGGCTACACCTTC.

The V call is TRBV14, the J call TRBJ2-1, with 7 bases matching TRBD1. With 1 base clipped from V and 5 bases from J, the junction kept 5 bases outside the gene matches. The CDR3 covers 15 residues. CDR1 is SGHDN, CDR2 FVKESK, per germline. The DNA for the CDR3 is TGTGCCAGCAGCCAAGGGGACAGCCCCCACAATGAGCAGTTCTTC. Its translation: CASSQGDSPHNEQFF.

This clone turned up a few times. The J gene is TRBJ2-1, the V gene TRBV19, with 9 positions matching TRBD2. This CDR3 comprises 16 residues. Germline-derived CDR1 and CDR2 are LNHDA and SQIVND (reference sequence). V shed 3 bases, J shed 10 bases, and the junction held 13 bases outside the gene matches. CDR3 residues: CASSIFGGRAFGEQFF. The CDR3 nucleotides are TGTGCCAGTAGTATCTTCGGCGGGAGGGCCTTTGGGGAGCAGTTCTTC.

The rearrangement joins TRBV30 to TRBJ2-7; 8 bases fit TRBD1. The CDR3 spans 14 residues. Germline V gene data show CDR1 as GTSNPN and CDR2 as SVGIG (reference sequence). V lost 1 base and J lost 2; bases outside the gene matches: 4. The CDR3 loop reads CAWSEMTGAYEQYF. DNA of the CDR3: TGTGCCTGGAGTGAAATGACAGGGGCCTACGAGCAGTACTTC. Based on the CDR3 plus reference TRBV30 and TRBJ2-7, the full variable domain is SQTIHQWPATLVQPVGSPLSLECTVEGTSNPNLYWYRQAAGRGLQLLFYSVGIGQISSEVPQNLSASRPQDRQFILSSKKLLLSDSGFYLCAWSEMTGAYEQYFGPGTRLTVT.

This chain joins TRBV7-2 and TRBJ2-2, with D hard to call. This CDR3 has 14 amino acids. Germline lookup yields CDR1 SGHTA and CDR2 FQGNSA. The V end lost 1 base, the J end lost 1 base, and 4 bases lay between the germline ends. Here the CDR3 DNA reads TGTGCCAGCAGCTTAGTCCTGAACACCGGGGAGCTGTTTTTT. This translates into CASSLVLNTGELFF.

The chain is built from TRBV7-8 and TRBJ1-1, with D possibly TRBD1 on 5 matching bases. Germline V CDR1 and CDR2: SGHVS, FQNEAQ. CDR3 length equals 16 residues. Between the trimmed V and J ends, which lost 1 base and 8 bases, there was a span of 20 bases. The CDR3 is CASSLVVRAVGREAFF. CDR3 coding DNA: TGTGCCAGCAGCTTAGTGGTCAGGGCTGTTGGGCGAGAAGCTTTCTTT.

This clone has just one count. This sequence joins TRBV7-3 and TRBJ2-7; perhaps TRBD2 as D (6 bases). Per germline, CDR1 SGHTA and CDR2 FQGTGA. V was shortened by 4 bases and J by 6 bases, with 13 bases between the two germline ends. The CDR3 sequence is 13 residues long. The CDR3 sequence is CASSYGGFGEQYF. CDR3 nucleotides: TGTGCCAGCAGCTACGGAGGGTTCGGCGAGCAGTACTTC.

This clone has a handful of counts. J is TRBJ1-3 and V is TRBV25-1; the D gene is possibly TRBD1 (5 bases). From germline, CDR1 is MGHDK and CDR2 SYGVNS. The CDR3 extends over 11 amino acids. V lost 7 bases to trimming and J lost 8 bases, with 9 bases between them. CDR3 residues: CASTPGDTIYF. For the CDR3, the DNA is TGTGCCAGCACGCCGGGGGACACCATATATTTT.

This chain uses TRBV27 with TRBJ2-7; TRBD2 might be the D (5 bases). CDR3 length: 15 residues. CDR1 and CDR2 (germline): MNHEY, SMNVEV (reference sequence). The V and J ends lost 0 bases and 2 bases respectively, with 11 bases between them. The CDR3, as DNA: TGTGCCAGCAGTTTATCCCGGACTGCAGCCTACGAGCAGTACTTC. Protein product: CASSLSRTAAYEQYF.

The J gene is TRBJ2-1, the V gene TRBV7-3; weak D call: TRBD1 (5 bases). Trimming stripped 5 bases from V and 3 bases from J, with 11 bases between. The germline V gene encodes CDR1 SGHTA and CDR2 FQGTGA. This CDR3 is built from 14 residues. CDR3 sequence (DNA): TGTGCCAGCAGCCCAGACAGCTACTACAATGAGCAGTTCTTC. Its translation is CASSPDSYYNEQFF.

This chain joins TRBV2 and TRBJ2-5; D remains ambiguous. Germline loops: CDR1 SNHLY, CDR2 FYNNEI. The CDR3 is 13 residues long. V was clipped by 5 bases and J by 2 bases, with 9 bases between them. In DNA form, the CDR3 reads TGTGCCAGCAGTCAACAAATACAAGAGACCCAGTACTTC. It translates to CASSQQIQETQYF.

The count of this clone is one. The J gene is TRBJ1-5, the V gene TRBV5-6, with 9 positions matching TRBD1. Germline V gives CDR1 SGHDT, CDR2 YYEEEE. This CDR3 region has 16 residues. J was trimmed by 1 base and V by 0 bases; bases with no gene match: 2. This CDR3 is CASSLGTGASNQPQHF. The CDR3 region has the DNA TGTGCCAGCAGCTTGGGGACAGGGGCGAGCAATCAGCCCCAGCATTTT.

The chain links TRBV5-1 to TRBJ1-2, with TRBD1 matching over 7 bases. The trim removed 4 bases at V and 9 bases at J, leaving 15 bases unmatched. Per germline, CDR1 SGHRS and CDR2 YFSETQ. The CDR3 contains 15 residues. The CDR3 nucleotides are TGCGCCAGCAGCGCACGACAGGGATTCTTAGCAAGCTACACCTTC. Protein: CASSARQGFLASYTF.